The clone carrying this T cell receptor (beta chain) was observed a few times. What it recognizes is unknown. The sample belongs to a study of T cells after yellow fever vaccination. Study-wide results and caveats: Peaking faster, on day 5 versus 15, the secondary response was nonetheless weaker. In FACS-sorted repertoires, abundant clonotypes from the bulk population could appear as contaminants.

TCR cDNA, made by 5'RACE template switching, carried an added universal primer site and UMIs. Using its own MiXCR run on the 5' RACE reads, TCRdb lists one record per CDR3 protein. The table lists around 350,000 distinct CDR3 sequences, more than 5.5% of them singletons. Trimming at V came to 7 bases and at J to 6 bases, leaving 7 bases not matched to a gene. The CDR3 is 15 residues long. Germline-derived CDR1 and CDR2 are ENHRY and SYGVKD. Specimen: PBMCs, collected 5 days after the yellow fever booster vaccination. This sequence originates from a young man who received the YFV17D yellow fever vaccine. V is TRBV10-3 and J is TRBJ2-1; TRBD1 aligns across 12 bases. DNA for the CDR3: TGTGCCATCATGGGACGGGACAGGGGGCTCAATGAGCAGTTCTTC. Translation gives CAIMGRDRGLNEQFF.